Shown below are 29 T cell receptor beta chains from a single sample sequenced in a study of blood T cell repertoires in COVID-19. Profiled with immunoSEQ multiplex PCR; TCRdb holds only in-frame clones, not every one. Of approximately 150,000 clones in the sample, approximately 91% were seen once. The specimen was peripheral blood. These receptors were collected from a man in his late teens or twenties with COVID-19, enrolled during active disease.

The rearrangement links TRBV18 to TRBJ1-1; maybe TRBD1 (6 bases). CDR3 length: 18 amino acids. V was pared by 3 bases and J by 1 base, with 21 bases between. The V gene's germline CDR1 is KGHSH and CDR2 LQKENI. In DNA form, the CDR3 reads TGTGCCAGCTCACCGGGTCAGGGGTTGGTAGGGTGGAACACTGAAGCTTTCTTT. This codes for CASSPGQGLVGWNTEAFF. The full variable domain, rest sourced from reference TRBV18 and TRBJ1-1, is NAGVMQNPRHLVRRRGQEARLRCSPMKGHSHVYWYRQLPEEGLKFMVYLQKENIIDESGMPKERFSAEFPKEGPSILRIQQVVRGDSAAYFCASSPGQGLVGWNTEAFFGQGTRLTVV.

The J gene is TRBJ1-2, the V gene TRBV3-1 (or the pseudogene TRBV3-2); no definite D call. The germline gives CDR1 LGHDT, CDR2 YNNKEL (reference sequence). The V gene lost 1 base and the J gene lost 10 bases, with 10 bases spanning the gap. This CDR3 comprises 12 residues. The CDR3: CASSQGRWDYTF. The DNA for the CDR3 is TGTGCCAGCAGCCAAGGGAGGTGGGACTACACCTTC.

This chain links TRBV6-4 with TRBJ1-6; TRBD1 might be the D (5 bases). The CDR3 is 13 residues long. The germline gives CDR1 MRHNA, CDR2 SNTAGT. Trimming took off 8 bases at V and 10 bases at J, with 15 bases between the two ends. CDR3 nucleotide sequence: TGTGCCAGCTCGGACGGACGGGGGTCACCCCTCCACTTT. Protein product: CASSDGRGSPLHF.

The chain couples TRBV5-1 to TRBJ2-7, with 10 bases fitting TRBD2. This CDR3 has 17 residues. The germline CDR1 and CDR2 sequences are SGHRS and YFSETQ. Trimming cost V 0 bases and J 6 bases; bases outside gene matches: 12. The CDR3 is CASSLEAAGGPLCEQYF. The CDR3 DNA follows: TGCGCCAGCAGCTTGGAAGCAGCGGGAGGGCCTTTATGCGAGCAGTACTTC.

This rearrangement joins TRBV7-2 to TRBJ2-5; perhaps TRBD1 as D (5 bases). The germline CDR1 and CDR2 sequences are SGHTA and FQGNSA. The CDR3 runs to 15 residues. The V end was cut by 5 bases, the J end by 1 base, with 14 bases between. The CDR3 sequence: CASSPRRRAQETQYF. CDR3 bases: TGTGCCAGCAGCCCAAGGCGCAGGGCCCAAGAGACCCAGTACTTC.

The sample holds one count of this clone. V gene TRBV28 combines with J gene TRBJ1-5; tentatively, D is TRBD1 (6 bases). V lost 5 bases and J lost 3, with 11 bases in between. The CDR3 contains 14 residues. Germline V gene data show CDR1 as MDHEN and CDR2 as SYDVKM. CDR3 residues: CASSAQGFNQPQHF. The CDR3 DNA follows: TGTGCCAGCAGTGCACAGGGCTTCAATCAGCCCCAGCATTTT.

The CDR3 coding sequence is TGTGCCACCAGTGAATCAGGGGGCCGGAGCAATCAGCCCCAGCATTTT. It encodes CATSESGGRSNQPQHF. This chain joins TRBV24-1 and TRBJ1-5; TRBD1 matches 8 bases. With V trimmed by 4 bases and J by 1 base, 5 bases remained unmatched. Germline V gene sequence: CDR1 KGHDR, CDR2 SFDVKD. CDR3 length: 16 residues.

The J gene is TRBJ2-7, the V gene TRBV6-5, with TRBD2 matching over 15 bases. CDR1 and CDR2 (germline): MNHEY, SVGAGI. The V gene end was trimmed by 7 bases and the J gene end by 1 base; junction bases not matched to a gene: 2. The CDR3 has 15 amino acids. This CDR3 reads CASNGLAGGSYEQYF. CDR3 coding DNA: TGTGCCAGCAACGGACTAGCGGGAGGGTCCTACGAGCAGTACTTC.

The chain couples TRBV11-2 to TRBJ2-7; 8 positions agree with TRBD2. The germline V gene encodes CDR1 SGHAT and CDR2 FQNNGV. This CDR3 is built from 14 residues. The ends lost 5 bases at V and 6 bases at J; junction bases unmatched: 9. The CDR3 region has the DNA TGTGCCAGCAGCACGGGGACTAGTCCGGGCGAGCAGTACTTC. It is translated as CASSTGTSPGEQYF.

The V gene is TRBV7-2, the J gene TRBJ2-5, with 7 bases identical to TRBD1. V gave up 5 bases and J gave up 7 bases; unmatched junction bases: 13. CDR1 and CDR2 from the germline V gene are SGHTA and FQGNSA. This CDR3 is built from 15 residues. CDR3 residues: CASSLDRDRRWTQYF. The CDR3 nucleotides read TGTGCCAGCAGCCTAGACCGGGACAGACGCTGGACCCAGTACTTC.

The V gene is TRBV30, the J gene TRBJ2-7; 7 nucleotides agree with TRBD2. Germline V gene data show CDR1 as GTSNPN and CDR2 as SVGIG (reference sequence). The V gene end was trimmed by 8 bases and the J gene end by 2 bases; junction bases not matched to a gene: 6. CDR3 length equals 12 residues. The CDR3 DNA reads TGTGCCCTGCCGGGGGGACCCTACGAGCAGTACTTC. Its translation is CALPGGPYEQYF.

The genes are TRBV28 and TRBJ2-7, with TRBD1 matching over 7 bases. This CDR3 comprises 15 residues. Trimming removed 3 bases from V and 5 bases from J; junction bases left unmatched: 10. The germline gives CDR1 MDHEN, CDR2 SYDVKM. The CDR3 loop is CASSFYATGIHEQYF. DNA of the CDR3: TGTGCCAGCAGTTTTTATGCGACAGGGATACACGAGCAGTACTTC. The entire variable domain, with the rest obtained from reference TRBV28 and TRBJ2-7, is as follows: DVKVTQSSRYLVKRTGEKVFLECVQDMDHENMFWYRQDPGLGLRLIYFSYDVKMKEKGDIPEGYSVSREKKERFSLILESASTNQTSMYLCASSFYATGIHEQYFGPGTRLTVT.

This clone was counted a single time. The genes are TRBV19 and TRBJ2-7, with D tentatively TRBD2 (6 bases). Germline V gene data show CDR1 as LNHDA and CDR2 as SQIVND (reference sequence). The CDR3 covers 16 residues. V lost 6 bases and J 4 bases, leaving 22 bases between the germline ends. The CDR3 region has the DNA TGTGCCAGTAGCATCGGAATCGGTCAGGGACTTTACGAGCAGTACTTC. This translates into CASSIGIGQGLYEQYF. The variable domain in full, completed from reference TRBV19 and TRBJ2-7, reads DGGITQSPKYLFRKEGQNVTLSCEQNLNHDAMYWYRQDPGQGLRLIYYSQIVNDFQKGDIAEGYSVSREKKESFPLTVTSAQKNPTAFYLCASSIGIGQGLYEQYFGPGTRLTVT.

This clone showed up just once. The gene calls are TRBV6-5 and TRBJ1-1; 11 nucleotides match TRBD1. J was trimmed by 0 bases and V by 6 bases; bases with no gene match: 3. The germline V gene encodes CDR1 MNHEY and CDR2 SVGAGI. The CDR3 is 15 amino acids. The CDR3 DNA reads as TGTGCCAGCAGGAGGACAGGGGGCTTGAACACTGAAGCTTTCTTT. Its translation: CASRRTGGLNTEAFF.

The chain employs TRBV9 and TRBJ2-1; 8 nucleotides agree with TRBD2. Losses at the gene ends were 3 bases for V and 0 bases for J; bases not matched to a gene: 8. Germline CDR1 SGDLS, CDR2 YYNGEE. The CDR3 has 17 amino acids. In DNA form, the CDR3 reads TGTGCCAGCAGCGGCCCGGGACTAGGACTCTCCTACAATGAGCAGTTCTTC. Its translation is CASSGPGLGLSYNEQFF.

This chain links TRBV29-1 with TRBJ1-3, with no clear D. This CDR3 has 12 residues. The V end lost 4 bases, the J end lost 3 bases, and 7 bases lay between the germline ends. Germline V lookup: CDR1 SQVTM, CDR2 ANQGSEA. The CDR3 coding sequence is TGCAGCGTTGCACCGAGTGGAAACACCATATATTTT. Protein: CSVAPSGNTIYF.

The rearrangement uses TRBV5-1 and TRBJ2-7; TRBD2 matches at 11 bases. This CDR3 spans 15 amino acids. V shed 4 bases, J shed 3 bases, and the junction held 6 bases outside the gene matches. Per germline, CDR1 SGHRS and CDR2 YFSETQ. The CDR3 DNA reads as TGCGCCAGCAGCCCTGTGACTAGCGGGAACTACGAGCAGTACTTC. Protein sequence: CASSPVTSGNYEQYF.

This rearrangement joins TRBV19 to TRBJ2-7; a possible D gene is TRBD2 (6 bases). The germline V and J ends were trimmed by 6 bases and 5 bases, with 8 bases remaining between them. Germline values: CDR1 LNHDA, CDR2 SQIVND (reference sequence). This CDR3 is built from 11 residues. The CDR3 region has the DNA TGTGCCAGTAGATGGGGGGACGAGCAGTACTTC. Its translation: CASRWGDEQYF.

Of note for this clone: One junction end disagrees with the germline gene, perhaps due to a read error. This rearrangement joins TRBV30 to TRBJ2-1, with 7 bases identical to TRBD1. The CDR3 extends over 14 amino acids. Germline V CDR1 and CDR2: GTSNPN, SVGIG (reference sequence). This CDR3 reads CAWKITGVYNEQFF. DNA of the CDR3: TGTGCTTGGAAAATTACAGGGGTATACAATGAGCAGTTCTTC.

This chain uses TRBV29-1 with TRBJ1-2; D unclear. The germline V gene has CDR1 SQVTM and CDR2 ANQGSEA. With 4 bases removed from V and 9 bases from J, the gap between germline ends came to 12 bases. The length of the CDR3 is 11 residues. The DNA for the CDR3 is TGCAGCGTTGGGGCCGCGAGACGCTACACCTTC. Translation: CSVGAARRYTF.

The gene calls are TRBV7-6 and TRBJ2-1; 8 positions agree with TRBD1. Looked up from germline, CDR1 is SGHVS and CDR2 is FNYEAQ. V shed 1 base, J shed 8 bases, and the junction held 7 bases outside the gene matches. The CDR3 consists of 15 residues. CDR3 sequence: CASSLGQGAGDEQFF. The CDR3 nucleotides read TGTGCCAGCAGCTTAGGGCAGGGGGCAGGCGATGAGCAGTTCTTC.

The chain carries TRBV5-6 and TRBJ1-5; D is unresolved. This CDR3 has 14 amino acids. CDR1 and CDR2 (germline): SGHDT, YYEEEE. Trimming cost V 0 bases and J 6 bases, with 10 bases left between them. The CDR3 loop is CASSLGTRSQPQHF. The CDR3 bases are TGTGCCAGCAGCTTGGGAACCAGAAGTCAGCCCCAGCATTTT.

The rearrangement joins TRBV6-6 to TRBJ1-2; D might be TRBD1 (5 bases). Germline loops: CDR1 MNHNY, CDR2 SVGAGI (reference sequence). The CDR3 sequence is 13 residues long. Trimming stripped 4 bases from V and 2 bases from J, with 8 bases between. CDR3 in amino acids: CASSSSGNYGYTF. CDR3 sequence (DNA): TGTGCCAGCAGTTCATCAGGGAACTATGGCTACACCTTC.

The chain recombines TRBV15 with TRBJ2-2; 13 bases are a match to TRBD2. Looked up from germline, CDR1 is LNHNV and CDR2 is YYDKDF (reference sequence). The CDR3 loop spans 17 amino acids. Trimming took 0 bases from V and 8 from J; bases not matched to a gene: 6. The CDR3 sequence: CATSRDPRTSGRGELFF. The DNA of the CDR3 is TGTGCCACCAGCAGAGACCCTAGGACTAGCGGGAGAGGGGAGCTGTTTTTT.

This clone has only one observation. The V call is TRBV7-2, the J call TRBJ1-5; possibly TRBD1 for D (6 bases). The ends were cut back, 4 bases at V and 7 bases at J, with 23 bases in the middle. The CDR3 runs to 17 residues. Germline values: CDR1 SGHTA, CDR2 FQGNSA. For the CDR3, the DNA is TGTGCCAGCAGCTCCATGCCCTTGCGGGGGCACCGGCAGCCCCAGCATTTT. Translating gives CASSSMPLRGHRQPQHF.

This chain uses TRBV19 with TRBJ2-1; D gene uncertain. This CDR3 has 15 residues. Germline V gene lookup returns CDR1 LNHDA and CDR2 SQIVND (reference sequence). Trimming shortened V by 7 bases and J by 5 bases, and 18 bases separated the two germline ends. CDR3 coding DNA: TGTGCCAGTATGGGTCCGCGACAACCTAACAATGAGCAGTTCTTC. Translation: CASMGPRQPNNEQFF.

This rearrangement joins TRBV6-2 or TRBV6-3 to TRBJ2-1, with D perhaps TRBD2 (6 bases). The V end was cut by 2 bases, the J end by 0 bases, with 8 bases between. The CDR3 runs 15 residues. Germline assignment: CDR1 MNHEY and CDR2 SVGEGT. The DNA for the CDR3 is TGTGCCAGCAGTTACCGCGGGACCTCCTACAATGAGCAGTTCTTC. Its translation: CASSYRGTSYNEQFF.

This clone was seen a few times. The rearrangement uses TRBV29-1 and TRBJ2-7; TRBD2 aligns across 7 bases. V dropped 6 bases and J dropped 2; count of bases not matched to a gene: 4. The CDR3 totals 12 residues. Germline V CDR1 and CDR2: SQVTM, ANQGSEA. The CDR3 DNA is TGCAGCGTCGGAGCGGGAACCTACGAGCAGTACTTC. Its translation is CSVGAGTYEQYF.

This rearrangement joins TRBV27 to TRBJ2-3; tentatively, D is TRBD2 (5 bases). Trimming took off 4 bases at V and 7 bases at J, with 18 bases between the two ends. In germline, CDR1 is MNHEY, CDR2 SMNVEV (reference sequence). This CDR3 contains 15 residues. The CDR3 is CASSSLPISVNTQYF. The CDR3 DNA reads TGTGCCAGCAGTTCATTACCGATTAGCGTTAATACGCAGTATTTT.